The 17 T cell receptor beta chains in this list originate from one sample, sequenced in a study of identical twins (dated by TCRdb to the mid-2010s). Libraries were constructed by 5' RACE. TCRdb shows the sequencer as Illumina HiSeq 2000. TCRdb reprocessing: public reads trimmed at Q25 with fastp, clones called with MiXCR, in-frame beta chains kept. When rows share a CDR3 protein, they turn into one entry using the most common DNA and genes. This sample holds around 95,000 distinct CDR3 sequences; less than 6.5% were observed only once. The top ten clonotypes cover more than 10% of the sample. The sequencing sample was made of memory T cells sorted from blood. The cell subset or site label corresponds to: CD45RO+ enriched T cells. These receptors all come from a woman aged 50 to 60 in good health.

The chain is built from TRBV20-1 and TRBJ2-3; possible D gene TRBD1, 5 bases. This CDR3 spans 12 amino acids. V lost 7 bases and J 2 bases, leaving 10 bases between the germline ends. CDR1 is DFQATT and CDR2 is SNEGSKA in the germline V gene (reference sequence). Here the CDR3 reads CSVLQDTDTQYF. The CDR3 DNA follows: TGCAGTGTTTTACAGGACACAGATACGCAGTATTTT.

This clonotype was observed many times. The chain uses TRBV20-1 and TRBJ2-1; 10 bases match TRBD1. This CDR3 has 16 amino acids. From germline, CDR1 is DFQATT and CDR2 SNEGSKA (reference sequence). Germline trimming cut 5 bases from V and 7 bases from J; bases unmatched to any gene: 14. In DNA, the CDR3 is TGCAGTGCTCGATCGGGACAGGGGATCGGACCTAATGAGCAGTTCTTC. Residues: CSARSGQGIGPNEQFF.

This clonotype was detected many times. The gene calls are TRBV6-1 and TRBJ1-1; D remains unclear. Germline V gives CDR1 MNHNS, CDR2 SASEGT. CDR3 length: 12 residues. V was shortened by 1 base and J by 7 bases, with 7 bases between the two germline ends. The CDR3 DNA is TGTGCCAGCAGTGAAGGGTACAGTGAAGCTTTCTTT. Residues: CASSEGYSEAFF.

This clonotype was counted at least ten times. V gene TRBV11-3 combines with J gene TRBJ1-4; weak D call: TRBD1 (5 bases). The CDR3 length is 15 residues. V lost 3 bases and J 8 bases, leaving 16 bases between the germline ends. Germline V lookup: CDR1 SGHNT, CDR2 YENEEA. The CDR3 nucleotides read TGTGCCAGCAGCTTCAGCTCGGACGGGGGGGAAAAACTGTTTTTT. Its protein product is CASSFSSDGGEKLFF. Filled out from reference TRBV11-3 and TRBJ1-4, the complete variable domain reads EAGVVQSPRYKIIEKKQPVAFWCNPISGHNTLYWYLQNLGQGPELLIRYENEEAVDDSQLPKDRFSAERLKGVDSTLKIQPAELGDSAVYLCASSFSSDGGEKLFFGSGTQLSVL.

Many counts were recorded for this clonotype. The chain carries TRBV25-1 and TRBJ2-1, with TRBD2 matching 10 bases. Losses at the gene ends were 4 bases for V and 9 bases for J; bases not matched to a gene: 6. This CDR3 comprises 14 residues. Germline V gives CDR1 MGHDK, CDR2 SYGVNS. Written as DNA, the CDR3 is TGTGCCAGCAGTGCGTCTAGCGGGAGTATTGAGCAGTTCTTC. Amino acids: CASSASSGSIEQFF.

This clonotype was seen ten or more times. This sequence joins TRBV12-3 or TRBV12-4 and TRBJ1-2; tentatively, D is TRBD1 (5 bases). The length of the CDR3 is 14 residues. Trimming took off 4 bases at V and 2 bases at J, with 11 bases between the two ends. The CDR3 nucleotides read TGTGCCAGCAGTTCAGGGTTTTGGAACTATGGCTACACCTTC. This sequence encodes CASSSGFWNYGYTF.

This clonotype has at least ten counts. The chain is built from TRBV12-5 and TRBJ2-3; perhaps TRBD1 as D (5 bases). Germline CDR1 is LGHNT and CDR2 is FRNRAP. Trimming removed 6 bases from V and 4 bases from J, with 14 bases in between. The CDR3 has 14 residues. The CDR3 loop reads CASGGPPRADTQYF. DNA of the CDR3: TGTGCTAGTGGAGGCCCTCCCAGGGCAGATACGCAGTATTTT.

At least ten counts were recorded for this clonotype. The V call is TRBV27, the J call TRBJ2-1; no clear D. The V and J ends lost 3 bases and 6 bases respectively, with 9 bases between them. The CDR3 length is 13 residues. Germline V CDR1 and CDR2: MNHEY, SMNVEV (reference sequence). DNA for the CDR3: TGTGCCAGCAGTTTCGTTAACTCCAATGAGCAGTTCTTC. Its protein is CASSFVNSNEQFF.

In its sample, this clonotype was seen a few times. The V and J genes are TRBV30 and TRBJ1-2; D remains unclear. CDR3 length: 13 residues. The V gene lost 2 bases and the J gene lost 5 bases, with 12 bases spanning the gap. CDR1 and CDR2 from the germline V gene are GTSNPN and SVGIG (reference sequence). The CDR3 spells CAWSYGSGYGYTF. The DNA of the CDR3 is TGTGCCTGGAGTTACGGGTCCGGGTATGGCTACACCTTC.

This clonotype was detected only a few times. The V call is TRBV19, the J call TRBJ2-2; 7 bases match TRBD2. J lost 6 bases, V lost 3 bases, and 7 bases had no gene match. Germline CDR1 LNHDA, CDR2 SQIVND (reference sequence). CDR3 size: 15 residues. CDR3 nucleotides: TGTGCCAGTAGTATTTCGGGAGGTTCTCCCGGGGAGCTGTTTTTT. Its translation is CASSISGGSPGELFF.

The V gene is TRBV24-1, the J gene TRBJ2-5; either TRBD1 or TRBD2 may fit D (5 bases each). The germline V gene encodes CDR1 KGHDR and CDR2 SFDVKD. The CDR3 contains 14 residues. V was pared by 9 bases and J by 1 base, with 14 bases between. The DNA for the CDR3 is TGTGCCACCTCAAATCCCGGGGCCCAAGAGACCCAGTACTTC. Its translation is CATSNPGAQETQYF.

The chain carries TRBV2 and TRBJ2-3; D is uncertain. The CDR3 spans 12 residues. CDR1 and CDR2 (germline): SNHLY, FYNNEI. V was cut by 6 bases and J by 7 bases, with 11 bases left in between. CDR3 protein: CASSLRDNTQYF. CDR3 DNA: TGTGCCAGCAGCCTCCGAGACAATACGCAGTATTTT.

The gene calls are TRBV5-4 and TRBJ1-2, with a possible D match to TRBD1 (6 bases). CDR1 and CDR2 (germline): SGHNT, YYREEE (reference sequence). Trimming pared 0 bases from V and 8 bases from J, leaving 11 bases between. This CDR3 is 13 amino acids long. The CDR3 loop is CASSLGGPPGYTF. CDR3 in DNA: TGTGCCAGCAGCTTGGGGGGGCCTCCGGGCTACACCTTC. Looking up the rest from reference TRBV5-4 and TRBJ1-2 gives the full variable domain: ETGVTQSPTHLIKTRGQQVTLRCSSQSGHNTVSWYQQALGQGPQFIFQYYREEENGRGNFPPRFSGLQFPNYSSELNVNALELDDSALYLCASSLGGPPGYTFGSGTRLTVV.

This clonotype was detected ten times or more. The rearrangement links TRBV11-3 to TRBJ2-5, with unresolved D. CDR1 and CDR2 from the germline V gene are SGHNT and YENEEA. V gave up 4 bases and J gave up 9 bases, with 21 bases separating them. This CDR3 has 15 amino acids. The CDR3 sequence is CASSSLMDGDLAQYF. CDR3 in DNA: TGTGCCAGCAGCTCCTTAATGGACGGCGATTTGGCCCAGTACTTC.

This clonotype has a handful of counts. The genes are TRBV5-1 and TRBJ2-7; no clear D. V was trimmed by 1 base and J by 5 bases, leaving 13 bases between them. This CDR3 contains 14 residues. Germline V lookup: CDR1 SGHRS, CDR2 YFSETQ. CDR3 sequence reads: CASSLSPGTNEQYF. The CDR3 DNA sequence: TGCGCCAGCAGCTTGTCCCCAGGAACCAACGAGCAGTACTTC.

There are many counts of this clonotype. V is TRBV12-3 or TRBV12-4 and J is TRBJ1-4; no definite D call. V was pared by 0 bases and J by 10 bases, with 3 bases between. The CDR3 consists of 11 residues. The CDR3 region is CASSLAGKLFF. CDR3 bases: TGTGCCAGCAGTTTAGCGGGAAAACTGTTTTTT.

The table lists this clonotype with a few counts. J is TRBJ2-3 and V is TRBV7-6; 7 bases agree with TRBD1. The CDR3 covers 14 residues. In germline, CDR1 is SGHVS, CDR2 FNYEAQ. V lost 5 bases to trimming and J lost 1 base; unmatched junction nucleotides: 3. The CDR3 DNA follows: TGTGCCAGCAGCCGGGACAGCCGCACAGATACGCAGTATTTT. Encoded protein: CASSRDSRTDTQYF. Based on the CDR3 plus reference TRBV7-6 and TRBJ2-3, the full variable domain is GAGVSQSPRYKVTKRGQDVALRCDPISGHVSLYWYRQALGQGPEFLTYFNYEAQQDKSGLPNDRFSAERPEGSISTLTIQRTEQRDSAMYRCASSRDSRTDTQYFGPGTRLTVL.